This entry lists 2 T cell receptor beta chains sequenced from one sample in a study of shared clonotypes between healthy human individuals. The repertoire was sequenced with immunoSEQ multiplex PCR; TCRdb's copy has only in-frame clones and lacks some. The table records around 320,000 clones, around 87% of them present only once. Material: memory CD8+ T cells sorted from blood. Subset meaning: CD45RO+ cells pooled with CCR7-negative TemRA cells. These receptors were collected from a man between 18 and 29 years old in good health.

The chain carries TRBV7-9 and TRBJ2-1, with D tentatively TRBD1 (6 bases). Germline CDR1 is SEHNR and CDR2 is FQNEAQ (reference sequence). With 9 bases removed from V and 5 bases from J, the gap between germline ends came to 20 bases. This CDR3 contains 15 residues. Written as DNA, the CDR3 is TGTGCCAGTACCCTTGTGGGGGCGCGAGACAATGAGCAGTTCTTC. Residues: CASTLVGARDNEQFF.

The table lists this clone with a count of one. This chain uses TRBV4-1 with TRBJ2-7; possible D gene TRBD2, 6 bases. CDR3 length: 17 amino acids. The V end was cut by 1 base, the J end by 0 bases, with 16 bases between. The germline V gene encodes CDR1 MGHRA and CDR2 YSYEKL. CDR3 sequence: CASSQATEGPASYEQYF. CDR3 in DNA: TGCGCCAGCAGCCAAGCTACGGAGGGTCCCGCCTCCTACGAGCAGTACTTC.